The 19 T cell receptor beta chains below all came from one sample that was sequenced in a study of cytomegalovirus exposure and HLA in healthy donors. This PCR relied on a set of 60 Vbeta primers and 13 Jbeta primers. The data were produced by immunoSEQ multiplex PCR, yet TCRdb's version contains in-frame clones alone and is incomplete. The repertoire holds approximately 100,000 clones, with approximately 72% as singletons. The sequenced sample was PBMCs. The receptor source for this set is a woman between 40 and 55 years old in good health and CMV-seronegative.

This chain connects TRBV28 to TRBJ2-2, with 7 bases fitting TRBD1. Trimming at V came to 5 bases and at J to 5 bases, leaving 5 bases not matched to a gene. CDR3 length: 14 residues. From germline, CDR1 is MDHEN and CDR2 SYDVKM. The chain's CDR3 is CASSRDRPTGELFF. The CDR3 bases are TGTGCCAGCAGTAGGGACAGACCGACCGGGGAGCTGTTTTTT.

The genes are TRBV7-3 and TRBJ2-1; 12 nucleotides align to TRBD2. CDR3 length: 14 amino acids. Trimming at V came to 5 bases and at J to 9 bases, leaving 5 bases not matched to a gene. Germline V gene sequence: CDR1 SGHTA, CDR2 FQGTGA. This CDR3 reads CASSTTSGSGEQFF. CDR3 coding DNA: TGTGCCAGCAGCACGACTAGCGGGAGCGGTGAGCAGTTCTTC.

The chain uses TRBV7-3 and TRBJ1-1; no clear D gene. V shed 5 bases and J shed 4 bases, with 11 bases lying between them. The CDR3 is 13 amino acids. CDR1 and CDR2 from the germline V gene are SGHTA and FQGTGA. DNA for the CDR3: TGTGCCAGCAGCATTCGACGGGGCACTGAAGCTTTCTTT. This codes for CASSIRRGTEAFF.

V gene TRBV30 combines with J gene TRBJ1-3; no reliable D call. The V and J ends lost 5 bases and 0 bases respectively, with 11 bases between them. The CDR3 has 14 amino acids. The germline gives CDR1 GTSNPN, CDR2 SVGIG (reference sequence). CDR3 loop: CAWERTVSGNTIYF. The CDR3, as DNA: TGTGCCTGGGAAAGAACGGTCTCTGGAAACACCATATATTTT.

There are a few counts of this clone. The DNA of the CDR3 is TGTGCCAGTAGCCCAATGGGTAGGACTAGCGGGGGAACCCAAGAGACCCAGTACTTC. This gives the protein CASSPMGRTSGGTQETQYF. The rearrangement joins TRBV19 to TRBJ2-5, with 13 bases that match TRBD2. CDR3 length equals 19 residues. Germline V lookup: CDR1 LNHDA, CDR2 SQIVND (reference sequence). J lost 1 base, V lost 6 bases, and 14 bases had no gene match.

Here the CDR3 DNA reads TGTGCCAGCAGTGTCCCGCGGGACAGTTACAATGAGCAGTTCTTC. This sequence encodes CASSVPRDSYNEQFF. The chain employs TRBV6-1 and TRBJ2-1; TRBD1 might be the D (7 bases). Germline values: CDR1 MNHNS, CDR2 SASEGT. The ends were cut back, 4 bases at V and 4 bases at J, with 14 bases in the middle. This CDR3 contains 15 residues.

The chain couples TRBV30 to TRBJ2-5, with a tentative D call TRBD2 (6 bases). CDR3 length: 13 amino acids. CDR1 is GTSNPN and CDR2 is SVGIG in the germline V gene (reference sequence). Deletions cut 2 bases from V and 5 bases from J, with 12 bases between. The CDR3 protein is CAWSPGAGETQYF. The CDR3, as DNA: TGTGCCTGGAGTCCTGGGGCGGGGGAGACCCAGTACTTC.

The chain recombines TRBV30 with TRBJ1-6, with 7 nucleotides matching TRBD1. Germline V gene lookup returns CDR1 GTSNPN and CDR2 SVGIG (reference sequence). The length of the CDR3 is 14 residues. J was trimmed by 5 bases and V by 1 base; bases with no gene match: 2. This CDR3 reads CAWSAGQDNSPLHF. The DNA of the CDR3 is TGTGCCTGGAGTGCCGGACAGGATAATTCACCCCTCCACTTT.

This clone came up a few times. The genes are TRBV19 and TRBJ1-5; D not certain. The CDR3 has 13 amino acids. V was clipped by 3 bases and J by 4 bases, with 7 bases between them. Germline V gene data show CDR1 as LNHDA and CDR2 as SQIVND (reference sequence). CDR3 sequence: CASSMVVNQPQHF. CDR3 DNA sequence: TGTGCCAGTAGTATGGTAGTAAATCAGCCCCAGCATTTT.

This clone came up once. The CDR3 nucleotides are TGTGCCAGCAGCTCTTACCGGGACAGGGGCTACGAGCAGTACTTC. Residues: CASSSYRDRGYEQYF. This chain joins TRBV7-6 and TRBJ2-5; 10 nucleotides align to TRBD1. The J call may be in error: the DNA end matches TRBJ2-7 better. Germline V lookup: CDR1 SGHVS, CDR2 FNYEAQ. There are 15 residues in the CDR3.

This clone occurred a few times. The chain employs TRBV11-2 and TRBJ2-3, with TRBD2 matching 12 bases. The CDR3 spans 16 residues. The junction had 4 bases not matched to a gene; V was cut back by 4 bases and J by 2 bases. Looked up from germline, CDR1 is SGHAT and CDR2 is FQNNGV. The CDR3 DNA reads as TGTGCCAGCAGCTCAGGACTAGCGGGAACCACAGATACGCAGTATTTT. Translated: CASSSGLAGTTDTQYF.

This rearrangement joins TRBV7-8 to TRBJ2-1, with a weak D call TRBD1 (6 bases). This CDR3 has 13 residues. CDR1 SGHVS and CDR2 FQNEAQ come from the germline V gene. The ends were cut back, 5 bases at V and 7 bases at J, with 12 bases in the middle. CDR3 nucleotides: TGTGCCAGCAGCATCACAGGGTTGAATGAGCAGTTCTTC. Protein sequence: CASSITGLNEQFF.

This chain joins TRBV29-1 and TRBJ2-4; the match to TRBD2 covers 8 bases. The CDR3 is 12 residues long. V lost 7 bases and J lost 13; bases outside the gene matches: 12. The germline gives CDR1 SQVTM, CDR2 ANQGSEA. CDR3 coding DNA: TGCAGCGCCGAACCGGGGGGGGGCATACAGTACTTC. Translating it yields CSAEPGGGIQYF.

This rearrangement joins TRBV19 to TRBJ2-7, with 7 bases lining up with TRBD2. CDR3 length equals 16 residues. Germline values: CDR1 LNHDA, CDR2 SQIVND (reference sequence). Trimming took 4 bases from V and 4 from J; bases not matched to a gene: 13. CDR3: CASSTRGAGHGYEQYF. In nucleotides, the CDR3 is TGTGCCAGTAGTACCCGAGGAGCGGGGCATGGTTACGAGCAGTACTTC.

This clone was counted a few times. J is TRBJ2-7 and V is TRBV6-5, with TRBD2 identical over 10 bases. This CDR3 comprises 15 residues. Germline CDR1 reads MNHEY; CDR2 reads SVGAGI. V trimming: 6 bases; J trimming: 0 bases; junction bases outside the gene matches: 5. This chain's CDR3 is CASRSTSGRSYEQYF. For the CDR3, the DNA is TGTGCCAGCAGATCGACTAGCGGGCGCTCCTACGAGCAGTACTTC.

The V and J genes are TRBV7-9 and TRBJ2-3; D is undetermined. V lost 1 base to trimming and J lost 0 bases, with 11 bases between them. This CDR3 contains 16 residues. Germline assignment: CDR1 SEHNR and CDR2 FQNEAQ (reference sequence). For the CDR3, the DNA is TGTGCCAGCAGCTTAGAGGCGGCATTTAGCACAGATACGCAGTATTTT. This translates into CASSLEAAFSTDTQYF.

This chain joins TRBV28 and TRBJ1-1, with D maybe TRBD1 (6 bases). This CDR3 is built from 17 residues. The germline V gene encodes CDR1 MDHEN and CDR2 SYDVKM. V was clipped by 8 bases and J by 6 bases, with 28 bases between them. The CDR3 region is CASGRADLKGVFAEAFF. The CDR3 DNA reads TGTGCCAGCGGGAGGGCTGATCTTAAGGGGGTTTTCGCTGAAGCTTTCTTT.

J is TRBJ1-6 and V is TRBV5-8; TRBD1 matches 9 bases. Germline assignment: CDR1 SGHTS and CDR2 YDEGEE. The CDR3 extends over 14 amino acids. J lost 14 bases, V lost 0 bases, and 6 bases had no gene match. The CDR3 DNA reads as TGTGCCAGCAGCTTGGAGACAGGGGGAGGGACCCTCCACTTT. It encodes CASSLETGGGTLHF.

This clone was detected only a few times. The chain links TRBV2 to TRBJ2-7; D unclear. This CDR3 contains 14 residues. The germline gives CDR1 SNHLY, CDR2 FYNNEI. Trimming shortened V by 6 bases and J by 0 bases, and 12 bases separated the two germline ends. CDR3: CASRSDWNSYEQYF. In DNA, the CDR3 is TGTGCCAGCAGAAGCGACTGGAACTCCTACGAGCAGTACTTC.